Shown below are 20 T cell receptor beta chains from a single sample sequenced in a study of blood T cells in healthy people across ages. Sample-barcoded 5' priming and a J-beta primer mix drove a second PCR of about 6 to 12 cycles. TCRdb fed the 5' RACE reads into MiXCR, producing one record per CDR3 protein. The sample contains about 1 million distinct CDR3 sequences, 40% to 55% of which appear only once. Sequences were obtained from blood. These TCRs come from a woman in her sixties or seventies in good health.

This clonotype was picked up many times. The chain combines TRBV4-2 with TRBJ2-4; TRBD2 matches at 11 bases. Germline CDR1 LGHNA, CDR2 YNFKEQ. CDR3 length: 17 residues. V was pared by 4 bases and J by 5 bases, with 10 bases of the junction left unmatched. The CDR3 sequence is CASSRSGTSGAENIQYF. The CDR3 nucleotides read TGTGCCAGCAGCCGTTCCGGGACTAGCGGAGCGGAAAACATTCAGTACTTC.

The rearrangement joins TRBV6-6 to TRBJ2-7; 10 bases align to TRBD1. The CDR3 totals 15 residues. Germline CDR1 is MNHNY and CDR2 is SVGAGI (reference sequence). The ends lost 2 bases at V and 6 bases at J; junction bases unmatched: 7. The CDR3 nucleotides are TGTGCCAGCAGTTACGGTGGGACAGGGGTCGGCGAGCAGTACTTC. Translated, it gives CASSYGGTGVGEQYF.

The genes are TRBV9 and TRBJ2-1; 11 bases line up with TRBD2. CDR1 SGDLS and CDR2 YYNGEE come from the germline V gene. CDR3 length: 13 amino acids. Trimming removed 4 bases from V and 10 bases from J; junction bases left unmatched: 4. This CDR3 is CASSPRLAGEQFF. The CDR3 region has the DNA TGTGCCAGCAGCCCCCGACTAGCGGGAGAGCAGTTCTTC.

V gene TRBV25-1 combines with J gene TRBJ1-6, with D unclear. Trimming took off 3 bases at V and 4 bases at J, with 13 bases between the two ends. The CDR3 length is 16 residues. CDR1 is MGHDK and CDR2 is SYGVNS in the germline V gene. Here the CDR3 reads CASSEDGVGYNSPLHF. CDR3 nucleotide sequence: TGTGCCAGCAGTGAGGACGGGGTGGGGTATAATTCACCCCTCCACTTT.

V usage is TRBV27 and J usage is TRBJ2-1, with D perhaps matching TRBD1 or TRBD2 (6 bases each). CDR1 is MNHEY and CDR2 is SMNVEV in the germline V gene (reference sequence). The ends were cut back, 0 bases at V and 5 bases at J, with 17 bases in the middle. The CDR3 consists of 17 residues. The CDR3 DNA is TGTGCCAGCAGTTTATCCCTCCAGAGGGGGGCCGACAATGAGCAGTTCTTC. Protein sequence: CASSLSLQRGADNEQFF.

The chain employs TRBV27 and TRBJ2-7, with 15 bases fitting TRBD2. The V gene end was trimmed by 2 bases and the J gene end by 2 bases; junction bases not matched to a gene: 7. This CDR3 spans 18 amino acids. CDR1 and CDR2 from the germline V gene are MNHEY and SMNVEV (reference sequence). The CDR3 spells CASSLTGTSGRNPYEQYF. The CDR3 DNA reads TGTGCCAGCAGTTTAACCGGGACTAGCGGGAGGAACCCCTACGAGCAGTACTTC.

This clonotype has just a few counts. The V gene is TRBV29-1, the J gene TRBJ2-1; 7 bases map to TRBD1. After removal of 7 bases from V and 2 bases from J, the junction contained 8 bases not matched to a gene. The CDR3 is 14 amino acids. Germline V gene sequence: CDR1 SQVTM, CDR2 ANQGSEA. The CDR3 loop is CSAEGAQAYNEQFF. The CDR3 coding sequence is TGCAGCGCCGAGGGGGCTCAAGCCTACAATGAGCAGTTCTTC.

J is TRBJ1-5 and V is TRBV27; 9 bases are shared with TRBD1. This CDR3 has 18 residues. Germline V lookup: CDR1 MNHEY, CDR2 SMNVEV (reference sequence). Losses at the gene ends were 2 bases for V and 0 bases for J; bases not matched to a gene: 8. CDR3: CASSLGQGPRFSNQPQHF. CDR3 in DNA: TGTGCCAGCAGTTTAGGACAGGGGCCGAGATTTAGCAATCAGCCCCAGCATTTT.

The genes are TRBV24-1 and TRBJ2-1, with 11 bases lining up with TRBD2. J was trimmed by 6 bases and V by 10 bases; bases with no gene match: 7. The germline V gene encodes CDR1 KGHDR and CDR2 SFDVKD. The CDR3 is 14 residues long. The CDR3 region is CATAGTSGTNEQFF. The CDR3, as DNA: TGTGCCACGGCCGGGACTAGCGGAACCAATGAGCAGTTCTTC.

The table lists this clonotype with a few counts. The CDR3 loop reads CSAARDNTDTQYF. In nucleotides, the CDR3 is TGCAGCGCAGCTAGGGACAACACAGATACGCAGTATTTT. The chain employs TRBV29-1 and TRBJ2-3; perhaps TRBD1 as D (6 bases). The germline gives CDR1 SQVTM, CDR2 ANQGSEA. The CDR3 runs to 13 residues. V lost 7 bases, J lost 2 bases, and 13 bases lay in between.

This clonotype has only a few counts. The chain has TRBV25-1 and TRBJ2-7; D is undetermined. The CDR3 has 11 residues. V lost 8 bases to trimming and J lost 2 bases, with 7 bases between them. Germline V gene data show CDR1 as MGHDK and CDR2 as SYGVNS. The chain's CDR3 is CASASPYEQYF. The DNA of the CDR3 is TGTGCCAGCGCCTCTCCCTACGAGCAGTACTTC.

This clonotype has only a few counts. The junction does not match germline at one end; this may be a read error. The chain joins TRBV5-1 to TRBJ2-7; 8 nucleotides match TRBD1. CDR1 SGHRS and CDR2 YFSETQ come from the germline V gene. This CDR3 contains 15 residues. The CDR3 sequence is CASSLGSGGSDEQYF. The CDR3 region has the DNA TGCGCCAGCAGCTTGGGGTCAGGGGGCTCCGACGAGCAGTACTTC.

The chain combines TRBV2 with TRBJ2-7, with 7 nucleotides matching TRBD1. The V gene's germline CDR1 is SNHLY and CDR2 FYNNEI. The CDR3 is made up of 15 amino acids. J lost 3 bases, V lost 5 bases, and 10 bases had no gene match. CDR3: CASSLTGTADYEQYF. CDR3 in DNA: TGTGCCAGCAGTCTTACCGGGACAGCGGACTACGAGCAGTACTTC.

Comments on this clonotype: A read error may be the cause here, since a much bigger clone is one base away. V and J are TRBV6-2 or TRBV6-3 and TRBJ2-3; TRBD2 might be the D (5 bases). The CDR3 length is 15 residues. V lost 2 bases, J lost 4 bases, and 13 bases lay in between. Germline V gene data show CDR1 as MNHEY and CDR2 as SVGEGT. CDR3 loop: CASSYPGMWSDTQYF. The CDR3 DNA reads TGTGCCAGCAGTTACCCCGGGATGTGGTCAGATACGCAGTATTTT.

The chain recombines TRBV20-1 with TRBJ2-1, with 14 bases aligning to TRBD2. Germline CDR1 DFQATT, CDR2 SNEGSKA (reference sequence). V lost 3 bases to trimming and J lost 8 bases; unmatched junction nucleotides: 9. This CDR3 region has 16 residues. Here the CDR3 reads CSARASGTSGSYEQFF. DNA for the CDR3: TGCAGTGCTAGGGCCTCCGGGACTAGCGGGAGCTATGAGCAGTTCTTC.

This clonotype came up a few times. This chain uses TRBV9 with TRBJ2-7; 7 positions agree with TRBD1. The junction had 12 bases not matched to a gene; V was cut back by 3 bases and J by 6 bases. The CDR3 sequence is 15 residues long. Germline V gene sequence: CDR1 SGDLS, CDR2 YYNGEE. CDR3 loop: CASSALSGGGGEQYF. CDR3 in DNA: TGTGCCAGCAGCGCCCTTTCAGGGGGTGGCGGCGAGCAGTACTTC.

CDR3 DNA: TGTGCCAGCAGTTTCCCCCGGGGACTAAGAGGGTCAGATACGCAGTATTTT. Protein sequence: CASSFPRGLRGSDTQYF. The genes are TRBV12-3 or TRBV12-4 and TRBJ2-3; 7 bases fit TRBD2. Losses at the gene ends were 3 bases for V and 4 bases for J; bases not matched to a gene: 13. The CDR3 runs 17 residues.

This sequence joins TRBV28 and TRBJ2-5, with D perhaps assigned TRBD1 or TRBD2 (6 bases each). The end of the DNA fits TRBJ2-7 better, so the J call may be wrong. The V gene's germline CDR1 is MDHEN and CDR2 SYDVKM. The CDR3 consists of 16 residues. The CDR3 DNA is TGTGCCAGCAGTTTATTAGGCGGGACAAAAGCCTACGAGCAGTACTTC. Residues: CASSLLGGTKAYEQYF.

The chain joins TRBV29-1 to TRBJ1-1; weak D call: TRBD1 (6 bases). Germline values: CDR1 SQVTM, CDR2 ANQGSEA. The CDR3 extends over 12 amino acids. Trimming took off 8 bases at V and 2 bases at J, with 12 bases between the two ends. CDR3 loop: CSLEGVNTEAFF. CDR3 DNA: TGCAGCCTAGAGGGGGTAAACACTGAAGCTTTCTTT.

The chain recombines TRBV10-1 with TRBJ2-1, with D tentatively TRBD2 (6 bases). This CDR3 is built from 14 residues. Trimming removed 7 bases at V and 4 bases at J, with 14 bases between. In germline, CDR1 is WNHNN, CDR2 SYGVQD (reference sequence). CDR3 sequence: CASKTTRSYNEQFF. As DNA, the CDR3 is TGCGCCAGCAAAACGACTAGAAGTTACAATGAGCAGTTCTTC.